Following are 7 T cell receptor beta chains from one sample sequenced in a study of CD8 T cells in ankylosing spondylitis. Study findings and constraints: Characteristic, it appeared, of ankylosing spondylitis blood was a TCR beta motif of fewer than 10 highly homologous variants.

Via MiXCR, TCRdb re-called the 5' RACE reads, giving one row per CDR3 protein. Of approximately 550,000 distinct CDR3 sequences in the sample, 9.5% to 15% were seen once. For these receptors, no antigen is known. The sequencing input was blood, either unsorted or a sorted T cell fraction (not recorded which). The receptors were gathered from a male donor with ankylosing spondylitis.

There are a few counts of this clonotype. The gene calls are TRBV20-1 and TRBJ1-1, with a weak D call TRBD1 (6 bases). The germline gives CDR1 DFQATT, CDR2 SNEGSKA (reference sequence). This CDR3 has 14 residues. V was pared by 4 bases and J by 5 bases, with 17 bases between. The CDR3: CSATLTGRRTEAFF. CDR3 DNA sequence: TGCAGTGCTACATTAACAGGGAGGCGGACTGAAGCTTTCTTT.

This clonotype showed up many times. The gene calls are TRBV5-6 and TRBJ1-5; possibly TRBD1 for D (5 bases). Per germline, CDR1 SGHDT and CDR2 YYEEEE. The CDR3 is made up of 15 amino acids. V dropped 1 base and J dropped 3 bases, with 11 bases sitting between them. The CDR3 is CASSLRGPSNQPQHF. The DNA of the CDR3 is TGTGCCAGCAGCTTGCGGGGACCCTCCAATCAGCCCCAGCATTTT.

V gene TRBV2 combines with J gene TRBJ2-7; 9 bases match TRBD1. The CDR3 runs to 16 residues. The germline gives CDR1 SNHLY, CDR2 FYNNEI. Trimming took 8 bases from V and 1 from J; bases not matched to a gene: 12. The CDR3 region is CASVPTGGRASYEQYF. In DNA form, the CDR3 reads TGTGCCAGCGTACCGACAGGGGGGCGGGCATCCTACGAGCAGTACTTC.

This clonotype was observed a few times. The chain's CDR3 is CASSLGAGEGYEAFF. CDR3 nucleotide sequence: TGTGCCAGCAGCTTAGGAGCGGGTGAGGGATATGAAGCTTTCTTT. The V call is TRBV7-9, the J call TRBJ1-1; D is undetermined. Per the germline V gene, CDR1 is SEHNR and CDR2 is FQNEAQ (reference sequence). The V gene lost 1 base and the J gene lost 7 bases, with 16 bases spanning the gap. This CDR3 region has 15 residues. Full variable domain (remainder filled in from reference TRBV7-9 and TRBJ1-1): DTGVSQNPRHKITKRGQNVTFRCDPISEHNRLYWYRQTLGQGPEFLTYFQNEAQLEKSRLLSDRFSAERPKGSFSTLEIQRTEQGDSAMYLCASSLGAGEGYEAFFGQGTRLTVV.

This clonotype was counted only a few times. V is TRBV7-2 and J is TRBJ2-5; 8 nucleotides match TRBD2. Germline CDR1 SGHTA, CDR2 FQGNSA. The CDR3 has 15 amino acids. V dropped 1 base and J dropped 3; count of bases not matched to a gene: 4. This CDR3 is CASSLDPGGEETQYF. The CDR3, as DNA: TGTGCCAGCAGCTTAGATCCGGGGGGGGAAGAGACCCAGTACTTC.

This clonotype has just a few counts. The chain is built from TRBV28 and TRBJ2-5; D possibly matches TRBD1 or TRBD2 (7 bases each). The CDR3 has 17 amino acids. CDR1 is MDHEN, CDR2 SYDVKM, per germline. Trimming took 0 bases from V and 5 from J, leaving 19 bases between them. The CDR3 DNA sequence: TGTGCCAGCAGTTTATGGGGGGGGAGGGGGCCACGGGAGACCCAGTACTTC. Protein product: CASSLWGGRGPRETQYF.

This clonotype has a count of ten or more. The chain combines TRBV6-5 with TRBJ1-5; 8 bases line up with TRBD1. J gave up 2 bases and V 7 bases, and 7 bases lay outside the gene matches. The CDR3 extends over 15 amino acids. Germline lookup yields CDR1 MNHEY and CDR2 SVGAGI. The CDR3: CASIYDRGGNQPQHF. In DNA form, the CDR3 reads TGTGCCAGCATTTATGACAGGGGTGGCAATCAGCCCCAGCATTTT.